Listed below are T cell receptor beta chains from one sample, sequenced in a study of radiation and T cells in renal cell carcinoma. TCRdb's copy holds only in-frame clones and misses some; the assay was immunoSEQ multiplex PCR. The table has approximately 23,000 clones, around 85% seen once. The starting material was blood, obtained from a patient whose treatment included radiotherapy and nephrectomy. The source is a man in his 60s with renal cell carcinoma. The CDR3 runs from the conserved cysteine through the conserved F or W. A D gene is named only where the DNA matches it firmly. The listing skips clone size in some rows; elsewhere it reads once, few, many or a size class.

cdr3_nt: TGTGCCAGCAGTAACACAGATACGCAGTATTTT
cdr3_aa: CASSNTDTQYF
v_call: TRBV6-5
j_call: TRBJ2-3
d_call: NA
clone_size: NA

cdr3_nt: TGCAGCGGATCCACCGGGACGAACACTGAAGCTTTCTTT
cdr3_aa: CSGSTGTNTEAFF
v_call: TRBV29-1
j_call: TRBJ1-1
d_call: NA
clone_size: once

cdr3_nt: TGTGCCAGCAGTAACGACAATTCCGAGCAGTACTTC
cdr3_aa: CASSNDNSEQYF
v_call: TRBV2
j_call: TRBJ2-7
d_call: NA
clone_size: NA

cdr3_nt: TGTGCCTGGAGAAGCACAGGGGCAATTGAAAAACTGTTTTTT
cdr3_aa: CAWRSTGAIEKLFF
v_call: TRBV30
j_call: TRBJ1-4
d_call: TRBD1
clone_size: NA

cdr3_nt: TGTGCCAGCAGCGTAGCGGGACTTGGGGTCTTTGGCTACACCTTC
cdr3_aa: CASSVAGLGVFGYTF
v_call: TRBV5-8
j_call: TRBJ1-2
d_call: NA
clone_size: few

cdr3_nt: TGTGCCAGCACCCCGCTCGGGCTGCATGGCTACACCTTC
cdr3_aa: CASTPLGLHGYTF
v_call: TRBV11-2
j_call: TRBJ1-2
d_call: NA
clone_size: NA

cdr3_nt: TGCGCCAGCAGCCCCCGGGACCCGGGGGAAAAACTGTTTTTT
cdr3_aa: CASSPRDPGEKLFF
v_call: TRBV4-1
j_call: TRBJ1-4
d_call: NA
clone_size: NA

cdr3_nt: TGTGCCAGCAGCGTTCGCAGGGGGTCTGAAGCTTTCTTT
cdr3_aa: CASSVRRGSEAFF
v_call: TRBV9
j_call: TRBJ1-1
d_call: TRBD1
clone_size: NA

cdr3_nt: TGTGCCAGCAGTACAGGCTCTGGCTACACCTTC
cdr3_aa: CASSTGSGYTF
v_call: TRBV6-1
j_call: TRBJ1-2
d_call: NA
clone_size: NA

cdr3_nt: TGTGCCAGCAGAACCTTCGCGGTAAATGAGCAGTTCTTC
cdr3_aa: CASRTFAVNEQFF
v_call: TRBV6-5
j_call: TRBJ2-1
d_call: NA
clone_size: NA

cdr3_nt: TGCGCCAGCAGCTTGGTCCCAGACGACAACTATGGCTACACCTTC
cdr3_aa: CASSLVPDDNYGYTF
v_call: TRBV5-1
j_call: TRBJ1-2
d_call: NA
clone_size: NA

cdr3_nt: TGTGCCAGCAGCTTTGGGCGCACTAGCAGCCTGCGGGAGCAGTACTTC
cdr3_aa: CASSFGRTSSLREQYF
v_call: TRBV7-2
j_call: TRBJ2-7
d_call: NA
clone_size: once

cdr3_nt: TGTGCCAGCAGTTTAGAGCCCCCCGGGAGGGGAAACACCATATATTTT
cdr3_aa: CASSLEPPGRGNTIYF
v_call: TRBV27
j_call: TRBJ1-3
d_call: NA
clone_size: NA

cdr3_nt: TGCAGCGTTAATCTAGCTCAAGATACGCAGTATTTT
cdr3_aa: CSVNLAQDTQYF
v_call: TRBV29-1
j_call: TRBJ2-3
d_call: NA
clone_size: NA

cdr3_nt: TGTGCCTGGGGTGGGGGCTACGAGCAGTACTTC
cdr3_aa: CAWGGGYEQYF
v_call: TRBV30
j_call: TRBJ2-7
d_call: NA
clone_size: NA

cdr3_nt: TGTGCCAGCAGCCTCGCCCGGACTAGCGGGAGAGGTGGTGAGCAGTTCTTC
cdr3_aa: CASSLARTSGRGGEQFF
v_call: TRBV11-2
j_call: TRBJ2-1
d_call: TRBD2
clone_size: few

cdr3_nt: TGTGCTAGTGGTTCGGCGGGACCCCAGCATTTT
cdr3_aa: CASGSAGPQHF
v_call: TRBV12-5
j_call: TRBJ1-5
d_call: NA
clone_size: NA

cdr3_nt: TGTGCCAGCAGCCTACCACCAGGCGGGAGCACAGATACGCAGTATTTT
cdr3_aa: CASSLPPGGSTDTQYF
v_call: TRBV5-5
j_call: TRBJ2-3
d_call: NA
clone_size: NA

cdr3_nt: TGTGCCAGCAGCCCAGACCCGGGACAGAACTATGGCTACACCTTC
cdr3_aa: CASSPDPGQNYGYTF
v_call: TRBV6-1
j_call: TRBJ1-2
d_call: TRBD1
clone_size: NA

cdr3_nt: TGCAGCGTTGAAGATGGGGGGAACACCGGGGAGCTGTTTTTT
cdr3_aa: CSVEDGGNTGELFF
v_call: TRBV29-1
j_call: TRBJ2-2
d_call: NA
clone_size: NA

cdr3_nt: TGTGCCAGCACCAAGGGGGCAAGTGAAGCTTTCTTT
cdr3_aa: CASTKGASEAFF
v_call: TRBV6-6
j_call: TRBJ1-1
d_call: TRBD1
clone_size: NA

cdr3_nt: TGTGCCAGCAGTTTGACCGTTTACAATGAGCAGTTCTTC
cdr3_aa: CASSLTVYNEQFF
v_call: TRBV6-4
j_call: TRBJ2-1
d_call: NA
clone_size: NA

cdr3_nt: TGTGCCTGGAGAGGGGCATTCACTGAAGCTTTCTTT
cdr3_aa: CAWRGAFTEAFF
v_call: TRBV30
j_call: TRBJ1-1
d_call: NA
clone_size: NA

cdr3_nt: TGCAGCGTTCCTTGGGACACCGAAGGGGAAGAGACCCAGTACTTC
cdr3_aa: CSVPWDTEGEETQYF
v_call: TRBV29-1
j_call: TRBJ2-5
d_call: NA
clone_size: NA

cdr3_nt: TGTGCCAGCAGCGAACAGGGACTAGCGGGAGGCCCGGCGACCCAGTACTTC
cdr3_aa: CASSEQGLAGGPATQYF
v_call: TRBV11-2
j_call: TRBJ2-5
d_call: TRBD2
clone_size: NA

cdr3_nt: TGTGCCAGCAGCTTAGAATTGACAGGAGCCTACGAGCAGTACTTC
cdr3_aa: CASSLELTGAYEQYF
v_call: TRBV7-8
j_call: TRBJ2-7
d_call: NA
clone_size: NA

cdr3_nt: TGTGCCAGCAGCTCGACCGGGACCTCTAACATTCAGTACTTC
cdr3_aa: CASSSTGTSNIQYF
v_call: TRBV7-2
j_call: TRBJ2-4
d_call: NA
clone_size: NA

cdr3_nt: TGCAGTGCTAGATGGCAGTACGAGCAGTACTTC
cdr3_aa: CSARWQYEQYF
v_call: TRBV20-1
j_call: TRBJ2-7
d_call: NA
clone_size: NA

cdr3_nt: TGTGCCAGCTCACCCGCCTCCCTAGAGACCCAGTACTTC
cdr3_aa: CASSPASLETQYF
v_call: TRBV18
j_call: TRBJ2-5
d_call: NA
clone_size: NA